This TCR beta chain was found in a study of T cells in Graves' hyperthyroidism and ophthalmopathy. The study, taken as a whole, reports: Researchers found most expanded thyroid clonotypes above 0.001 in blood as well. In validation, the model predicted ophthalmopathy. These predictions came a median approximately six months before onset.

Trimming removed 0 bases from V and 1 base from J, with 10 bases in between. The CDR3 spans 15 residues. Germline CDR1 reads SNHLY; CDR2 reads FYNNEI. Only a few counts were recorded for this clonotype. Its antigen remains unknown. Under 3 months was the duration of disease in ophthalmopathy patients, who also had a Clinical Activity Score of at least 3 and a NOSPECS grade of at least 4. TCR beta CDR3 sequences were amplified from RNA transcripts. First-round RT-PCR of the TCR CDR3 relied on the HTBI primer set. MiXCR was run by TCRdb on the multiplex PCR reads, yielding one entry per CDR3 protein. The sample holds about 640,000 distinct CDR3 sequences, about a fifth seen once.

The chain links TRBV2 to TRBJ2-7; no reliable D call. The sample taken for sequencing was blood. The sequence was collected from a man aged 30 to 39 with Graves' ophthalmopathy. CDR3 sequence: CASSEALPGSYEQYF. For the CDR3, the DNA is TGTGCCAGCAGTGAAGCGCTTCCCGGTTCCTACGAGCAGTACTTC.